The following is a TCR beta chain sequence with its context. The authors' processing: Reference gene primer amplification yielded estimated nucleated cell counts. Assay used: immunoSEQ multiplex PCR; TCRdb lists only in-frame clones, some missing. The V and J calls and clone size are taken from that table; D and trimming were inferred from the DNA. The sample gives more than 95,000 clones, more than 75% of which show up once; 26% is in the top ten. The data originate from a study of blood T cell repertoires in COVID-19. The CDR3 covers 13 residues. V lost 3 bases and J lost 4, with 10 bases in between. The germline gives CDR1 SGDLS, CDR2 YYNGEE.

The chain links TRBV9 to TRBJ1-1; TRBD1 might be the D (5 bases). Source material: peripheral blood. The receptor was derived from a man in his sixties with acute or convalescent COVID-19. CDR3 protein: CASSERDSTEAFF. CDR3 coding DNA: TGTGCCAGCAGCGAGCGGGACTCCACTGAAGCTTTCTTT.